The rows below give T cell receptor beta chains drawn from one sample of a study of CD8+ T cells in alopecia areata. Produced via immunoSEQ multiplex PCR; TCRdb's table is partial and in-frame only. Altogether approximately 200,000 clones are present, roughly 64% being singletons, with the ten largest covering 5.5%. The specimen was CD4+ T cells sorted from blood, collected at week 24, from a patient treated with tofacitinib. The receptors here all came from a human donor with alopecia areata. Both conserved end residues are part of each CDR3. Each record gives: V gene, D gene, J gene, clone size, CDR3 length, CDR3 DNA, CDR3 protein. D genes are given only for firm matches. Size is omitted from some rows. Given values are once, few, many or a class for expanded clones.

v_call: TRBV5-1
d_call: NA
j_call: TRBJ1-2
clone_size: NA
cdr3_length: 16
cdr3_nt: TGCGCCAGCAGCCCGGAGGGTCAGGAGCTTTTCTATGGCTACACCTTC
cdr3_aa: CASSPEGQELFYGYTF

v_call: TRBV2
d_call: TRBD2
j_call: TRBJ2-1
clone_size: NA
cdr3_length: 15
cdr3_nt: TGTGCCAGCAACAGGGCTAGCGGGAGTTACAATGAGCAGTTCTTC
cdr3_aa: CASNRASGSYNEQFF

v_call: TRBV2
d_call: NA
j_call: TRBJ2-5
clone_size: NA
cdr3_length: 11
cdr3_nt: TGTGCCAGCAGCCGTCAAGAGACCCAGTACTTC
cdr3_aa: CASSRQETQYF

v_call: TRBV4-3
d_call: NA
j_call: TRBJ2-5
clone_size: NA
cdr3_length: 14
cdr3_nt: TGCGCCAGCAGCCAAGATATTGGGGGTGAGACCCAGTACTTC
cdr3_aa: CASSQDIGGETQYF

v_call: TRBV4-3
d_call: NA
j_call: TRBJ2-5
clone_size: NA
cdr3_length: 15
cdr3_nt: TGCGCCAGCAGCCAAGGATTTGAGTCCCAAGAGACCCAGTACTTC
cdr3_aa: CASSQGFESQETQYF

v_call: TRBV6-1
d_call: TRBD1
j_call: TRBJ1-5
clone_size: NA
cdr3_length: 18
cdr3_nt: TGTGCCAGCAGTGAAGTGGGGACAGGACAGAATAGCAATCAGCCCCAGCATTTT
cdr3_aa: CASSEVGTGQNSNQPQHF

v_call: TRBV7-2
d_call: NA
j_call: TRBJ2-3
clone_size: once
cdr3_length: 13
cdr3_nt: TGTGCCAGCAGCCGACAGAGCACAGATACGCAGTATTTT
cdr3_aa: CASSRQSTDTQYF

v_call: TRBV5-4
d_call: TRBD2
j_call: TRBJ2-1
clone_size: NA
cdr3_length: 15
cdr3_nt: TGTGCCAGCAGCTCCGGCACTGAGCGGGGGGACCTGCAGTTCTTC
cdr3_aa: CASSSGTERGDLQFF

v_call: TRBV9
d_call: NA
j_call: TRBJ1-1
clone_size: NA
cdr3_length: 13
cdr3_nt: TGTGCCAGCAGCTTCACAGCTTACACTGAAGCTTTCTTT
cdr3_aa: CASSFTAYTEAFF

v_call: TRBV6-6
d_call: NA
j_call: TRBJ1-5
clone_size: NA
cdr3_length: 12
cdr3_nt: TGTGCCAGCAGCCGGGCTAATCAGCCCCAGCATTTT
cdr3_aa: CASSRANQPQHF

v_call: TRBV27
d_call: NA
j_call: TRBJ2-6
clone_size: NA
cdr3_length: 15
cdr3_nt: TGTGCCAGCAGTTTTGACAGGTCTGGGGCCAACGTCCTGACTTTC
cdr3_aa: CASSFDRSGANVLTF

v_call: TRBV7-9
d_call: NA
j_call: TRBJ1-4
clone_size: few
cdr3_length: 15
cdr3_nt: TGTGCCAGCAGCCTCGGGGACATCTCTAGGGAAAAACTGTTTTTT
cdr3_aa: CASSLGDISREKLFF

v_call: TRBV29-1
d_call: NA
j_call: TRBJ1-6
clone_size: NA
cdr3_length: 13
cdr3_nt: TGCAGCGTCCTGCCAGGGTTCAATTCACCCCTCCACTTT
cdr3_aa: CSVLPGFNSPLHF

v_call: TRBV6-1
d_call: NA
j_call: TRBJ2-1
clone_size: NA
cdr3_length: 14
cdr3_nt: TGTGCCAGCAGAGATCAGGGTAATGAAGGTGAGCAGTTCTTC
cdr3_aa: CASRDQGNEGEQFF

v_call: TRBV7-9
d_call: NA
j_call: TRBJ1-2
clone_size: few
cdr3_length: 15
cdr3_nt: TGTGCCAGCAGCTTAGACGCCGGGACGGCCTATGGCTACACCTTC
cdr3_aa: CASSLDAGTAYGYTF

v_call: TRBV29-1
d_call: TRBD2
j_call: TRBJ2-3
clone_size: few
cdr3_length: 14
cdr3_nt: TGCAGCGTTGAGCAGCGGGGGTCCACAGATACGCAGTATTTT
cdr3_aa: CSVEQRGSTDTQYF

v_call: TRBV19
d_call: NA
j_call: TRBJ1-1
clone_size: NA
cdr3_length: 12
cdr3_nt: TGTGCCAGTAACGACAGGAACACTGAAGCTTTCTTT
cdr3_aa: CASNDRNTEAFF

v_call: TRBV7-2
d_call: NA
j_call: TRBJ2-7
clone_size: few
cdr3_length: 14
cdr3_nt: TGTGCCAGCAGCCAAGACCTCGAGGGCTACGAGCAGTACTTC
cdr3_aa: CASSQDLEGYEQYF

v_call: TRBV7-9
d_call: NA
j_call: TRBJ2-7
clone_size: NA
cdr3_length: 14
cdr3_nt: TGTGCCAGCAGCCTATCGACAGGCTCCTACGAGCAGTACTTC
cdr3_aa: CASSLSTGSYEQYF

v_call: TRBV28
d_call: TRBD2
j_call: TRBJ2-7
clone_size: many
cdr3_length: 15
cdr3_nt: TGTGCCAGCAGTCTCGGGGGAGGGGATGTGTACGAGCAGTACTTC
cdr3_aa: CASSLGGGDVYEQYF

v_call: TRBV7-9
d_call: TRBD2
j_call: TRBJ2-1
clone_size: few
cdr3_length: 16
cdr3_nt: TGTGCCAGCAGCCCGGCCGGGACTAGCGGGAGCGAGCATCAGTTCTTC
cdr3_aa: CASSPAGTSGSEHQFF